This T cell receptor (beta chain) came from a study of T-cell memory formation after mild COVID-19. CDR1 ENHRY and CDR2 SYGVKD come from the germline V gene. V shed 11 bases and J shed 10 bases, with 21 bases lying between them. CDR3 size: 13 residues. TCRdb reanalysed the 5' RACE reads using MiXCR and keeps one entry per CDR3 protein. The sample lists hundreds of thousands of distinct CDR3 sequences, roughly a sixth seen once, with less than 10% in the top ten. V is TRBV10-3 and J is TRBJ2-1; no reliable D call. The sequence derives from an adult woman who had mild COVID-19 (a few samples of this study predate the infection). Cell type and time point are not known. The sequenced material came from PBMCs or a T cell subset sorted from them (not recorded which). The CDR3: CAAGTWEDQEQFF. In DNA, the CDR3 is TGTGCCGCCGGAACCTGGGAAGATCAAGAGCAGTTCTTC.